One sample yielded the 23 T cell receptor beta chains listed below, sequenced in a study of cytomegalovirus exposure and HLA in healthy donors. The PCR used 60 Vbeta and 13 Jbeta primers. Libraries were prepared by immunoSEQ multiplex PCR; TCRdb keeps only in-frame clonotypes and omits some of them. Altogether about 62,000 clones are present, roughly 80% being singletons, with the ten largest covering 2.5% to 3.5%. The sample comprised PBMCs. The receptors originated from a woman younger than 45 in good health and CMV-seronegative.

The chain employs TRBV19 and TRBJ2-7; 8 bases align to TRBD2. CDR3 size: 15 residues. CDR1 is LNHDA and CDR2 is SQIVND in the germline V gene (reference sequence). Trimming cost V 7 bases and J 3 bases; bases outside gene matches: 11. The CDR3 DNA sequence: TGTGCCAGTAAGAGGGACGGGGGGGCCCGCTACGAGCAGTACTTC. Protein product: CASKRDGGARYEQYF. Full variable domain (rest looked up from reference TRBV19 and TRBJ2-7): DGGITQSPKYLFRKEGQNVTLSCEQNLNHDAMYWYRQDPGQGLRLIYYSQIVNDFQKGDIAEGYSVSREKKESFPLTVTSAQKNPTAFYLCASKRDGGARYEQYFGPGTRLTVT.

Remarks on this clone: The junction shows a germline mismatch at one end, possibly a read error. V gene TRBV7-9 combines with J gene TRBJ2-3; 12 bases match TRBD2. This CDR3 has 16 residues. Germline V lookup: CDR1 SEHNR, CDR2 FQNEAQ (reference sequence). CDR3 nucleotides: TGTTCCAGCAGCTCTAGACTAGCGGGGGATCGAGATACGCAGTATTTT. Translated, it gives CSSSSRLAGDRDTQYF.

The rearrangement joins TRBV7-6 to TRBJ1-5; 7 nucleotides align to TRBD1. Germline V gene data show CDR1 as SGHVS and CDR2 as FNYEAQ. V lost 5 bases and J lost 6; bases outside the gene matches: 7. The CDR3 length is 14 residues. CDR3 nucleotide sequence: TGTGCCAGCAGCCCCGACAGGGAAACTCAGCCCCAGCATTTT. Its protein is CASSPDRETQPQHF.

The chain has TRBV19 and TRBJ1-1; D possibly corresponds to TRBD1 (5 bases). From germline, CDR1 is LNHDA and CDR2 SQIVND (reference sequence). This CDR3 spans 13 amino acids. Trimming stripped 6 bases from V and 1 base from J, with 9 bases between. The DNA of the CDR3 is TGTGCCAGTAGCCAGGGCCCGAACACTGAAGCTTTCTTT. It encodes CASSQGPNTEAFF.

The chain links TRBV28 to TRBJ1-6; TRBD1 agrees at 10 bases. The CDR3 loop spans 14 amino acids. Germline V gene lookup returns CDR1 MDHEN and CDR2 SYDVKM. V lost 6 bases and J lost 7; bases outside the gene matches: 3. The CDR3 spells CASSLDRGNSPLHF. DNA for the CDR3: TGTGCCAGCAGCTTGGACAGGGGGAATTCACCCCTCCACTTT.

V usage is TRBV11-3 and J usage is TRBJ1-1; 12 bases agree with TRBD1. This CDR3 region has 16 residues. Trimming removed 3 bases from V and 4 bases from J; junction bases left unmatched: 6. The V gene's germline CDR1 is SGHNT and CDR2 YENEEA. The CDR3 coding sequence is TGTGCCAGCAGCTTCTGGGGACAGGGGGCTGTCACTGAAGCTTTCTTT. Its translation is CASSFWGQGAVTEAFF.

The CDR3 is CASSSLDRGGGYTF. The CDR3, as DNA: TGCGCCAGCAGCTCTTTAGACAGGGGAGGCGGCTACACCTTC. V is TRBV5-1 and J is TRBJ1-2; 8 bases are a match to TRBD1. Germline V gene data show CDR1 as SGHRS and CDR2 as YFSETQ. V gave up 3 bases and J gave up 8 bases; unmatched junction bases: 9. This CDR3 has 14 amino acids.

V and J are TRBV6-5 and TRBJ1-4; 7 bases map to TRBD1. The CDR3 is 16 residues long. V shed 0 bases and J 3 bases; nucleotides not matched to a gene: 4. Per the germline V gene, CDR1 is MNHEY and CDR2 is SVGAGI. The CDR3 bases are TGTGCCAGCAGTTACTCCGGCGGGACAGCTAATGAAAAACTGTTTTTT. Translation gives CASSYSGGTANEKLFF.

The chain joins TRBV14 to TRBJ2-7, with a tentative D call TRBD2 (6 bases). CDR1 and CDR2 (germline): SGHDN, FVKESK. Trimming pared 3 bases from V and 3 bases from J, leaving 15 bases between. The CDR3 has 15 residues. The CDR3 nucleotides are TGTGCCAGCAGCCACCGCTCGGGGGACGGCTACGAGCAGTACTTC. Its translation is CASSHRSGDGYEQYF.

The chain joins TRBV15 to TRBJ1-2; D call uncertain. Trimming cost V 0 bases and J 5 bases, with 10 bases left between them. CDR1 is LNHNV, CDR2 YYDKDF, per germline (reference sequence). CDR3 length: 14 residues. This CDR3 is CATSRDAAAYGYTF. Written as DNA, the CDR3 is TGTGCCACCAGCAGAGACGCGGCAGCATATGGCTACACCTTC. The variable domain in full, completed from reference TRBV15 and TRBJ1-2, reads DAMVIQNPRYQVTQFGKPVTLSCSQTLNHNVMYWYQQKSSQAPKLLFHYYDKDFNNEADTPDNFQSRRPNTSFCFLDIRSPGLGDTAMYLCATSRDAAAYGYTFGSGTRLTVV.

This chain links TRBV6-4 with TRBJ2-1; 13 nucleotides agree with TRBD2. After removal of 5 bases from V and 4 bases from J, the junction contained 2 bases not matched to a gene. The CDR3 loop spans 15 amino acids. Per the germline V gene, CDR1 is MRHNA and CDR2 is SNTAGT. For the CDR3, the DNA is TGTGCCAGCAGTCGACTAGCGGGGGGTTACAATGAGCAGTTCTTC. Translated: CASSRLAGGYNEQFF.

The chain uses TRBV7-2 and TRBJ2-2, with TRBD1 identical over 8 bases. Looked up from germline, CDR1 is SGHTA and CDR2 is FQGNSA. The CDR3 spans 16 residues. J gave up 3 bases and V 5 bases, and 8 bases lay outside the gene matches. CDR3 bases: TGTGCCAGCAGCCTCGCAGGGGGCGCTGACACCGGGGAGCTGTTTTTT. As protein: CASSLAGGADTGELFF.

This clone was detected a few times. The chain carries TRBV7-9 and TRBJ1-5; TRBD1 agrees at 7 bases. CDR1 is SEHNR, CDR2 FQNEAQ, per germline (reference sequence). The junction had 14 bases not matched to a gene; V was cut back by 6 bases and J by 6 bases. The length of the CDR3 is 16 residues. The CDR3 nucleotides read TGTGCCAGCAGTAAGGGGGCGGGGAACGGACGTCAGCCCCAGCATTTT. This codes for CASSKGAGNGRQPQHF.

This clone was seen a handful of times. The rearrangement links TRBV27 to TRBJ1-2; D may be TRBD1 (5 bases). Trimming stripped 3 bases from V and 9 bases from J, with 11 bases between. The CDR3 totals 12 residues. Germline assignment: CDR1 MNHEY and CDR2 SMNVEV (reference sequence). The DNA for the CDR3 is TGTGCCAGCAGTTTGACGGGGGTCAGCTACACCTTC. Amino acid sequence: CASSLTGVSYTF.

This chain connects TRBV27 to TRBJ2-1; a possible D gene is TRBD2 (6 bases). The CDR3 consists of 12 residues. Germline loops: CDR1 MNHEY, CDR2 SMNVEV (reference sequence). Trimming removed 4 bases from V and 9 bases from J, with 10 bases in between. CDR3 bases: TGTGCCAGCAGTTCCGGGAGTGGTGAGCAGTTCTTC. Protein: CASSSGSGEQFF.

The chain uses TRBV6-5 and TRBJ2-5; no clear D gene. Trimming stripped 1 base from V and 1 base from J, with 7 bases between. Germline V gene data show CDR1 as MNHEY and CDR2 as SVGAGI. This CDR3 is built from 14 residues. The CDR3 is CASSYYRFQETQYF. The CDR3 DNA reads as TGTGCCAGCAGTTACTACAGATTCCAAGAGACCCAGTACTTC.

V and J are TRBV2 and TRBJ1-4; 10 positions agree with TRBD1. The CDR3 is made up of 14 amino acids. After removal of 8 bases from V and 8 bases from J, the junction contained 8 bases not matched to a gene. CDR1 is SNHLY and CDR2 is FYNNEI in the germline V gene. In DNA, the CDR3 is TGTGCCAGCGGATCGACAGGGGGCCGAGAAAAACTGTTTTTT. Protein product: CASGSTGGREKLFF.

Only a few counts were recorded for this clone. The V call is TRBV11-2, the J call TRBJ1-2; a possible D gene is TRBD1 (5 bases). The V gene lost 1 base and the J gene lost 3 bases, with 12 bases spanning the gap. Germline V gene data show CDR1 as SGHAT and CDR2 as FQNNGV. The CDR3 runs to 15 residues. DNA for the CDR3: TGTGCCAGCAGCTTAGGAAGGGGTCTGGACTATGGCTACACCTTC. Translating it yields CASSLGRGLDYGYTF.

The chain carries TRBV6-1 and TRBJ2-3, with TRBD2 as a possible D gene (7 bases). The germline V gene has CDR1 MNHNS and CDR2 SASEGT. The CDR3 is 15 amino acids. V lost 6 bases and J 6 bases, leaving 19 bases between the germline ends. The CDR3 loop reads CASRTAGAGIDTQYF. CDR3 coding DNA: TGTGCCAGCAGGACTGCGGGGGCCGGCATTGATACGCAGTATTTT.

The rearrangement uses TRBV7-2 and TRBJ2-7; possible D gene TRBD2, 5 bases. There are 14 residues in the CDR3. Deletions cut 5 bases from V and 3 bases from J, with 14 bases between. From germline, CDR1 is SGHTA and CDR2 FQGNSA. DNA for the CDR3: TGTGCCAGCAGCAAAGGGAGTTTGGACTACGAGCAGTACTTC. It encodes CASSKGSLDYEQYF.

This rearrangement joins TRBV7-8 to TRBJ2-3; 10 nucleotides agree with TRBD1. Germline CDR1 is SGHVS and CDR2 is FQNEAQ. J lost 3 bases, V lost 5 bases, and 11 bases had no gene match. The CDR3 has 17 amino acids. The DNA of the CDR3 is TGTGCCAGCAGCAATAGACGACAGGGGGCCAGTACAGATACGCAGTATTTT. As protein: CASSNRRQGASTDTQYF.

The genes are TRBV10-1 and TRBJ2-5, with 10 nucleotides matching TRBD2. Germline V gives CDR1 WNHNN, CDR2 SYGVQD (reference sequence). V was clipped by 4 bases and J by 4 bases; unmatched bases: 0. The CDR3 has 13 amino acids. In DNA form, the CDR3 reads TGCGCCAGCAGTGGACTAGCGGGAGAGACCCAGTACTTC. Its protein is CASSGLAGETQYF.

The J gene is TRBJ2-6, the V gene TRBV2, with D possibly being TRBD1 (5 bases). CDR1 SNHLY and CDR2 FYNNEI come from the germline V gene. The CDR3 is 14 amino acids. Trimming took 8 bases from V and 4 from J, leaving 12 bases between them. In DNA form, the CDR3 reads TGTGCCAGCCCCAGGGTAGGGGGGGCCAACGTCCTGACTTTC. This translates into CASPRVGGANVLTF.